This TCR beta chain was recovered during a study of HIV-infected children after antiretroviral therapy interruption. Overall study: Recorded EBV and CMV exposure existed for most children. Interruption-arm samples span weeks 0, 12, interruption end (24 or 48), and about 3 years post-study. General study results and limits: Naive CD4+ CDR3 sharing between time points fell after interruption began. Naive CD4+ Gini coefficient rose by interruption end, suggesting clonal expansion.

Sample treatment: PENTA 11 planned treatment interruption arm or continuous ART arm. This clonotype has at least ten counts. Antigen: not known. RNA-based 3' RACE libraries used unique molecular identifiers. Each CDR3 protein is one row after TCRdb ran MiXCR on the 3' RACE reads. The sample has more than 75,000 distinct CDR3 sequences; 6.9% are singletons. V lost 7 bases, J lost 0 bases, and 12 bases stayed unmatched. Germline V gene lookup returns CDR1 LNHDA and CDR2 SQIVND (reference sequence). The CDR3 consists of 18 residues. Material: CD45RA+ CD4+ T cells from PBMCs, pooled from several time points, obtained from a donor given antiretroviral therapy, either interrupted or continuous. This sample's subset: naive CD4+ CD45RA+ CD45RO- T cells. The clonotype originates from a pool of human donors with HIV. The chain links TRBV19 to TRBJ1-5, with 10 nucleotides matching TRBD1. The CDR3 DNA reads as TGTGCCAGTAACCCCTGGGGGACAGGGGCATATAGCAATCAGCCCCAGCATTTT. It translates to CASNPWGTGAYSNQPQHF. Full variable domain (remainder filled in from reference TRBV19 and TRBJ1-5): DGGITQSPKYLFRKEGQNVTLSCEQNLNHDAMYWYRQDPGQGLRLIYYSQIVNDFQKGDIAEGYSVSREKKESFPLTVTSAQKNPTAFYLCASNPWGTGAYSNQPQHFGDGTRLSIL.